This entry is about one T cell receptor (beta chain). Antigen unknown. The primer mix had 60 Vbeta and 13 Jbeta primers. The assay was immunoSEQ multiplex PCR, and TCRdb's table has in-frame clones only and misses some. The sample consists of around 83,000 clones, more than 70% of them appearing once. This specimen belongs to a study of cytomegalovirus exposure and HLA in healthy donors. Across the study: Early release data held about 85 million unique TCRs from HLA-typed donors.

Looked up from germline, CDR1 is MNHNS and CDR2 is SASEGT. The CDR3 covers 15 residues. Trimming took 8 bases from V and 2 from J, leaving 17 bases between them. Study conclusions and caveats: Across HLA loci, a later analysis found differing TCR association rates, with DRB1 most and HLA-C fewest. Immune exposure data for these donors was limited to CMV serostatus. In an earlier analysis, most TCR beta V segments were productive about 87% or about 30% of the time.

Material: PBMCs. The V call is TRBV6-1, the J call TRBJ2-3, with D maybe TRBD1 (6 bases). The TCR was taken from a male donor in good health and CMV-seropositive. CDR3 DNA: TGTGCCAGCGGATGGACAGCCGCGTCCACAGATACGCAGTATTTT. This sequence encodes CASGWTAASTDTQYF.